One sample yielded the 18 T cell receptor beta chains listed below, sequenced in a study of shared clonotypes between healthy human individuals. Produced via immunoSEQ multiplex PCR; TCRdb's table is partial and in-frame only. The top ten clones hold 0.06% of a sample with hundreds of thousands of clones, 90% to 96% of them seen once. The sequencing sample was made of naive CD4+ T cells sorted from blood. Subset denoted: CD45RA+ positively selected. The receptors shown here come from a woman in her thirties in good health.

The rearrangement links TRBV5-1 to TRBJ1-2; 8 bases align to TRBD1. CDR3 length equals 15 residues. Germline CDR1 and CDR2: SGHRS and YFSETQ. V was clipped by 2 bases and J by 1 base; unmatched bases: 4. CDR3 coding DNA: TGCGCCAGCAGCTTCTCGGGACAGGATAACTATGGCTACACCTTC. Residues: CASSFSGQDNYGYTF.

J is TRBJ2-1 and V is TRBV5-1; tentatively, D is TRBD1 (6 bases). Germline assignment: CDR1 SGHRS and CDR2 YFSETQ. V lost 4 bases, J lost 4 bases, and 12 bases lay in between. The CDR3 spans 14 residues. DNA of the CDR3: TGCGCCAGCAGCCCAGGACAGATGTACAATGAGCAGTTCTTC. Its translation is CASSPGQMYNEQFF.

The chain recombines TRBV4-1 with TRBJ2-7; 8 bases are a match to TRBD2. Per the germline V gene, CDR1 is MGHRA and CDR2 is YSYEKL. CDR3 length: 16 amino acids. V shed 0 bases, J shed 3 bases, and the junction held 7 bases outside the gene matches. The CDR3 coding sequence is TGCGCCAGCAGCCAAGAGCGGGGGGCCGCGGGCTACGAGCAGTACTTC. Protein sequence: CASSQERGAAGYEQYF.

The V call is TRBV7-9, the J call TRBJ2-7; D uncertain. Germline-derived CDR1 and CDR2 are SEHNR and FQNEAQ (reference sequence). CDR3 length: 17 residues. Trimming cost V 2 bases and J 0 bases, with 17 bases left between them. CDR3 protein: CASSLTLSVTNSYEQYF. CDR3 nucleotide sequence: TGTGCCAGCAGCTTAACCCTATCCGTAACCAACTCCTACGAGCAGTACTTC.

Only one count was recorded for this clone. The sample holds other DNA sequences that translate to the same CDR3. The CDR3 region is CASSLGDRDGNEQFF. CDR3 nucleotide sequence: TGCGCCAGCAGCTTGGGGGACAGGGACGGCAATGAGCAGTTCTTC. The chain joins TRBV5-1 to TRBJ2-1; 9 bases match TRBD1. With V trimmed by 0 bases and J by 6 bases, 4 bases remained unmatched. Germline CDR1 and CDR2: SGHRS and YFSETQ. The CDR3 contains 15 residues.

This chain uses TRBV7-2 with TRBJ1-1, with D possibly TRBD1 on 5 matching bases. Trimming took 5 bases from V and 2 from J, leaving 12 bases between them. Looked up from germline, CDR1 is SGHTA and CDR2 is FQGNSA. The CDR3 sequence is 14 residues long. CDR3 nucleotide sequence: TGTGCCAGCAGCGTACGGAGGGGAAACACTGAAGCTTTCTTT. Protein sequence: CASSVRRGNTEAFF.

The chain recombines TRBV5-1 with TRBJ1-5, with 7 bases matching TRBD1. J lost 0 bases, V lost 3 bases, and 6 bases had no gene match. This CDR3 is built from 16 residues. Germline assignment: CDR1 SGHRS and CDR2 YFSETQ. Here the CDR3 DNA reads TGCGCCAGCAGCTGGGGACAGATGTATAGCAATCAGCCCCAGCATTTT. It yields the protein CASSWGQMYSNQPQHF.

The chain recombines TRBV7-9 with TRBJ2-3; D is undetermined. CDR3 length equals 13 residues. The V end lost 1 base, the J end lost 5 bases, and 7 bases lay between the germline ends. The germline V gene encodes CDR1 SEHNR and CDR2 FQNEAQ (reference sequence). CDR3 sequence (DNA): TGTGCCAGCAGCTTAGTGGCTATAGATACGCAGTATTTT. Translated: CASSLVAIDTQYF.

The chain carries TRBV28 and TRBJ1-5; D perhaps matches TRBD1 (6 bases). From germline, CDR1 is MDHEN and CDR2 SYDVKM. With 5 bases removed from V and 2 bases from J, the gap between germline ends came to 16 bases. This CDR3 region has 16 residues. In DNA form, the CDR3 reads TGTGCCAGCAGTCAGCAACAGGGATTTGGCAATCAGCCCCAGCATTTT. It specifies CASSQQQGFGNQPQHF.

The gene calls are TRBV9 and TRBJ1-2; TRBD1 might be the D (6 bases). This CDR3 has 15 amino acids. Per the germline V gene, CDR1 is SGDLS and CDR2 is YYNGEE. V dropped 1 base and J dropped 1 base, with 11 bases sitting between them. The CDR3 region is CASSVLGGRNYGYTF. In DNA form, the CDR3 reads TGTGCCAGCAGCGTACTGGGGGGGCGTAACTATGGCTACACCTTC.

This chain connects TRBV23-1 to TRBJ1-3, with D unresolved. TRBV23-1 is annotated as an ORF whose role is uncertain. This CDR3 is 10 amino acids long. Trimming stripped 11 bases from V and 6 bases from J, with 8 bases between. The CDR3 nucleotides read TGCGCCGTAAGGGAAAACACCATATATTTT. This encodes CAVRENTIYF.

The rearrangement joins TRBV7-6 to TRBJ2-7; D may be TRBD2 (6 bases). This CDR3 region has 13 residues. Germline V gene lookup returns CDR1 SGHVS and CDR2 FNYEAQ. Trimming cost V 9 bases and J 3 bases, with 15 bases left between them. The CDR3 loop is CARVGGYHYEQYF. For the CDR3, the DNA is TGTGCCAGGGTGGGGGGATACCACTACGAGCAGTACTTC.

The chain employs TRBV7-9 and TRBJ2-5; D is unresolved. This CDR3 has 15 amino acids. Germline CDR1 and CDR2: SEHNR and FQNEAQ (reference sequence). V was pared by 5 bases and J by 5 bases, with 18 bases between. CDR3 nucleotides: TGTGCCAGCAGCCATAATGCCCTCGCACAGGAGACCCAGTACTTC. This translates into CASSHNALAQETQYF.

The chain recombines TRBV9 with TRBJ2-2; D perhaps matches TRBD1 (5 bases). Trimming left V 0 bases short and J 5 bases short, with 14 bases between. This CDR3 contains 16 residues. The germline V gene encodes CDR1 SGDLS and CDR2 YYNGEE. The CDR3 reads CASSVEIRVGTGELFF. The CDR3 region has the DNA TGTGCCAGCAGCGTAGAAATCAGGGTGGGGACCGGGGAGCTGTTTTTT.

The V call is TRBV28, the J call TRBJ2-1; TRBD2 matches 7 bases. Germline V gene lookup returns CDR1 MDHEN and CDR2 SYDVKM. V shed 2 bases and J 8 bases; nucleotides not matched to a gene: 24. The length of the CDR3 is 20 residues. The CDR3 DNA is TGTGCCAGCAGTTTAAGGGGACCGGCCTCGTGGAGCGGGATGAGGTATGAGCAGTTCTTC. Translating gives CASSLRGPASWSGMRYEQFF.

The CDR3 DNA is TGCGCCAGCAGTGCGGGAGGGGTCGCCACAGATACGCAGTATTTT. This codes for CASSAGGVATDTQYF. This chain joins TRBV10-1 and TRBJ2-3, with 8 positions matching TRBD2. CDR1 WNHNN and CDR2 SYGVQD come from the germline V gene (reference sequence). The V segment lost 4 bases and the J segment 2 bases; nucleotides outside the gene matches: 5. The CDR3 runs 15 residues.

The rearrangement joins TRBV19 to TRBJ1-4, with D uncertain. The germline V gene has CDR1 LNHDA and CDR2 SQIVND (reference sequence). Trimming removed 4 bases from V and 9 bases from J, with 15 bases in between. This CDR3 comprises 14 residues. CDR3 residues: CASSTSASLKKLFF. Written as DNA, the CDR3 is TGTGCCAGTAGTACTTCCGCGTCTTTGAAAAAACTGTTTTTT.

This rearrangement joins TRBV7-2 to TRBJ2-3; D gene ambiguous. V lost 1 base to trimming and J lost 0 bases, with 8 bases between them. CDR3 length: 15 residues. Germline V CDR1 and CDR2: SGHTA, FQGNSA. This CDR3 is CASSLVTGSTDTQYF. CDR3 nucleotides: TGTGCCAGCAGCTTAGTTACGGGCAGCACAGATACGCAGTATTTT.